This is a list of T cell receptor beta chains from one sample in a study of T cell changes during pregnancy in multiple sclerosis. The repertoire was sequenced with immunoSEQ multiplex PCR; TCRdb's copy has only in-frame clones and lacks some. The sample carries tens of thousands of clones, around 93% recorded once. Material: peripheral blood, obtained in the second trimester of pregnancy. These receptors originate from a female donor in good health, enrolled as a control in a pregnancy study. Both conserved end residues are part of each CDR3. A D gene is named only where the DNA matches it firmly. Where a row states a size, it is once, few, many or the class of an expanded clone; other rows omit it.

TRBV5-6	-	TRBJ2-3	-	TGTGCCAGCAGCTCGTACAGGCGCCGCACAGATACGCAGTATTTT	CASSSYRRRTDTQYF
TRBV19	-	TRBJ1-2	-	TGTGCCAGTAGTATAGAACCAGGAATCATGCATGGCTACACCTTC	CASSIEPGIMHGYTF
TRBV4-3	TRBD1	TRBJ1-2	-	TGCGCCAGCAGCCAGACAGGGGATTATGGCTACACCTTC	CASSQTGDYGYTF
TRBV7-9	TRBD1	TRBJ1-1	-	TGTGCCAGCAGCCCCGCGGGGACAGTGAACACTGAAGCTTTCTTT	CASSPAGTVNTEAFF
TRBV5-5	TRBD1	TRBJ1-5	-	TGTGCCAGCAGCTGGGGACAGGGGGGGCCTTATAGCAATCAGCCCCAGCATTTT	CASSWGQGGPYSNQPQHF
TRBV14	-	TRBJ2-5	-	TGTGCCAGCAGCTGGGGAGGGACACACAACCAAGAGACCCAGTACTTC	CASSWGGTHNQETQYF
TRBV19	-	TRBJ2-7	once	TGTGCCAGTAGTGTCGGACAGTCCTACGAGCAGTACTTC	CASSVGQSYEQYF
TRBV5-1	-	TRBJ1-1	-	TGCGCCAGCAGCGTGGAGATACAGGGCGAAACTTTCTTT	CASSVEIQGETFF
TRBV30	TRBD1	TRBJ2-2	-	TGTGCCTGGAGTCCCCTCAAACAGGGGACCGGGGAGCTGTTTTTT	CAWSPLKQGTGELFF
TRBV2	TRBD1	TRBJ2-5	-	TGTGCCAGCAGTCAACGGACAGGACAAGAGACCCAGTACTTC	CASSQRTGQETQYF
TRBV6-6	-	TRBJ1-3	-	TGTGCCAGCATTGCAACAGTATCTGGAAACACCATATATTTT	CASIATVSGNTIYF
TRBV5-1	TRBD2	TRBJ2-3	-	TGCGCCAGCAGCTCACCCCGCGGGGGGGGGCGCAGCACAGATACGCAGTATTTT	CASSSPRGGGRSTDTQYF
TRBV4-1	-	TRBJ1-1	-	TGCGCCAGCAGCCAAGCGGGGAACGGCCTGAACACTGAAGCTTTCTTT	CASSQAGNGLNTEAFF
TRBV13	-	TRBJ2-3	-	TGTGCCAGCAGCTTAGGATACAGTTTGGCAGATACGCAGTATTTT	CASSLGYSLADTQYF
TRBV9	-	TRBJ1-4	-	TGTGCCAGCAGCCCGAGGGGGTTCTCTCAACTGTTTTTT	CASSPRGFSQLFF
TRBV20-1	TRBD1	TRBJ2-1	once	TGCAGTGCGGGACAGTACAATGAGCAGTTCTTC	CSAGQYNEQFF
TRBV2	TRBD2	TRBJ2-7	-	TGTGCCAGCAGTGACTTCCCCGCGGGGGAGAGTAGAGGGCAGTACTTC	CASSDFPAGESRGQYF
TRBV15	TRBD1	TRBJ1-5	-	TGTGCCACCAGTAGTCAACGGGCGGGACAGGGGGCCTGGAGGAATCAGCCCCAGCATTTT	CATSSQRAGQGAWRNQPQHF
TRBV14	TRBD1	TRBJ2-1	-	TGTGCCAGCAGCCAAGGAGGGGGCTTCTACAATGAGCAGTTCTTC	CASSQGGGFYNEQFF
TRBV13	-	TRBJ2-7	-	TGTGCCAGCAGCCTGTCGGCAGGGGCTCCCTACGAGCAGTACTTC	CASSLSAGAPYEQYF
TRBV7-3	-	TRBJ2-3	-	TGTGCCAGCAGCTTAAGCCTGGCCAGCACAGATACGCAGTATTTT	CASSLSLASTDTQYF
TRBV5-4	-	TRBJ1-2	-	TGTGCCAGCAGCTTTGAGACAGCATATGGCTACACCTTC	CASSFETAYGYTF
TRBV2	-	TRBJ1-2	-	TGTGCCTGTTCTTTGACAGACACTAACTATGGCTACACCTTC	CACSLTDTNYGYTF
TRBV4-3	-	TRBJ2-7	-	TGCGCCAGCAGCCAAGATTTGGGGCCCGGCTCCTACGAGCAGTACTTC	CASSQDLGPGSYEQYF
TRBV7-2	-	TRBJ1-1	-	TGTGCCAGCAGCTTAGGGCTCCTGAACACTGAAGCTTTCTTT	CASSLGLLNTEAFF
TRBV19	-	TRBJ2-3	-	TGTGCCAGTAGTACCCAGGGAATCGCAGATACGCAGTATTTT	CASSTQGIADTQYF
TRBV6-5	TRBD1	TRBJ2-7	once	TGTGCCAGCAGTTGGAGGACAGGGCCCTACGAGCAGTACTTC	CASSWRTGPYEQYF
TRBV16	-	TRBJ1-1	-	TGTGCCAGCAGCCTCGAGGACTATGTGGCTTTCTTT	CASSLEDYVAFF
TRBV7-2	-	TRBJ1-2	-	TGTGCCAGCAGCTTCCTCCCTGTATCAGGGGATTCAGGCTACACCTTC	CASSFLPVSGDSGYTF
TRBV4-2	-	TRBJ1-6	-	TGTGCCAGCAGCCAAGAGGGGCAGGACGATTCACCCCTCCACTTT	CASSQEGQDDSPLHF
TRBV6-1	TRBD1	TRBJ1-5	-	TGTGCCAGCAAGGACAGGGTTAGCAATCAGCCCCAGCATTTT	CASKDRVSNQPQHF